This T cell receptor (beta chain) was documented in a study of blood T cell repertoires in COVID-19 (dated by TCRdb to about 2020). Background on the whole study: Samples from collaborators originated in the United States, Italy and Spain and spanned both the acute and convalescent phases of COVID-19. The prospective study material was composed of cDNA or gDNA derived from T cells, B-cell-depleted T cells, or PBMCs. Subjects who had been exposed to COVID-19, were actively infected with it, or had recovered from it provided the deeply sampled blood TCRbeta repertoires that made up the dataset. The repertoires were made available in a free public database intended to serve as a resource for research on the immune response to SARS-CoV-2. The samples were drawn from the first 160 participants of the ongoing ImmuneRACE study and from 950 to 1,500 subjects provided by 6 global collaborators. The sample metadata nearly always contained a de-identified subject ID, COVID-19 status, age in years and sex. Where available, HLA class I and class II types were obtained from metadata supplied by the sample provider rather than from assay-based typing.

Study-wide conclusions, independent of this receptor: Clinical and demographic metadata were provided uncurated, with the amount varying by source and participant.

TCRbeta CDR3 regions were amplified from genomic DNA using the immunoSEQ Assay, a bias-controlled multiplex PCR. In the authors' own workflow: The number of nucleated cells in each sample was estimated from the amplification of reference gene primers within the assay. To quantify the absolute abundance of each unique TCRbeta CDR3 rearrangement, sequence reads were collapsed and filtered. For each sample, productive Simpson clonality was calculated by taking the square root of Simpson's diversity index across productive rearrangements. This immuneACCESS table, as held by TCRdb, lists in-frame sequences with V and J called but not all clones. Of the missing ones, under half trace to an unresolved V gene in checked studies; the others have no known cause. Clonal size and the V and J genes are those of that table, whereas D and trimming came from the DNA. The sample table contains about 80,000 clones; only one count was recorded for 82% of them. The top ten clones comprise 21% of the sample.

Each collaborating institution followed its own protocols to collect whole blood in K2EDTA tubes. For TCRbeta analysis, collaborators shipped samples as frozen whole blood, isolated PBMCs, or DNA extracted from either of those sample types. Worth noting for this clone: This receptor's antigen is unknown. The record has no base qualities; no much larger clone is one base away.

Deletion took 2 bases off V and 7 bases off J, with a span of 11 bases between the germline ends. CDR1 is given as MNHNS and CDR2 as SASEGT, both from the germline V gene. The CDR3 sequence holds 13 residues, the cysteine and phenylalanine included. The kept DNA is CDR3 alone, 39 bases in frame from the first base. The sequence derives from a human donor in a cohort sampled during active COVID-19. Rearrangement joined TRBV6-1 to TRBJ1-2; confidence is insufficient to name the D gene. The sample comprised peripheral blood. The CDR3 protein is CASSETGAGGYTF. The DNA sequence is as follows: TGTGCCAGCAGTGAAACCGGAGCTGGTGGCTACACCTTC.